This T cell receptor (beta chain) was sequenced in a study of graft-versus-host responses after intestinal transplantation. Study as a whole: Multivisceral, liver-intestinal, or isolated intestinal transplants were received by the recipients. The whole recipient group had anti-thymocyte globulin induction followed by tacrolimus and steroids for around three years.

Comments on this clone: Its antigen is currently unknown.

The CDR3 runs to 15 residues. In germline, CDR1 is SGDLS, CDR2 YYNGEE. Germline trimming cut 0 bases from V and 2 bases from J; bases unmatched to any gene: 2. The protocol was immunoSEQ multiplex PCR, while the TCRdb copy is restricted to in-frame clones and leaves out a portion. The top ten hold around 0.57% of the sample, which has 77,000 or so clones, around 96% seen once. Broader study findings: Early after transplant, HvG declines were associated with peak levels of circulating GvH clones.

The chain is built from TRBV9 and TRBJ2-1; 7 positions agree with TRBD2. Sequencing was performed on unstimulated CD8+ T cells sorted from spleen or lymph node cells, taken before intestinal transplant. The sequence was collected from a human donor who received an intestinal transplant. CDR3: CASSVGLAAYNEQFF. CDR3 bases: TGTGCCAGCAGCGTAGGGCTAGCGGCCTACAATGAGCAGTTCTTC.